The rows below give T cell receptor beta chains drawn from one sample of a study of blood T cells in healthy people across ages. TCRdb redid the calling of the 5' RACE reads with MiXCR, one entry per CDR3 protein. This table has about 1.6 million distinct CDR3 sequences, approximately 32% appearing once. Material for sequencing was blood. Every receptor here comes from a woman in her twenties or thirties in good health. Each CDR3 is given with its conserved first and last residue. Each record gives: J gene, V gene, CDR3 protein.

J: TRBJ2-3; V: TRBV3-1; CDR3: CASSQEARTGGASDTQYF
J: TRBJ2-3; V: TRBV6-4; CDR3: CASSDGAGYTQYF
J: TRBJ1-1; V: TRBV2; CDR3: CANRRIVNTEAFF
J: TRBJ1-2; V: TRBV5-5; CDR3: CASSFSQGVYGYTF
J: TRBJ2-1; V: TRBV13; CDR3: CASTLNGGASYNEQFF
J: TRBJ2-7; V: TRBV2; CDR3: CASSEGTGTYEQYF
J: TRBJ2-1; V: TRBV4-1; CDR3: CASSQDRASGVVDEQFF
J: TRBJ2-7; V: TRBV20-1; CDR3: CSAGIGVLEQYF
J: TRBJ2-1; V: TRBV7-3; CDR3: CASSSNMAVTPYNEQFF
J: TRBJ2-7; V: TRBV7-2; CDR3: CASISHSGSYNEQYF
J: TRBJ2-5; V: TRBV11-2; CDR3: CASSLVGRGLKETQYF
J: TRBJ2-7; V: TRBV20-1; CDR3: CSASTARGAAYEQYF
J: TRBJ2-1; V: TRBV7-9; CDR3: CAIDVTGLFNEQFF
J: TRBJ2-5; V: TRBV27; CDR3: CASSLSANQETQYF
J: TRBJ2-7; V: TRBV20-1; CDR3: CSARDPRAQAPEQYF
J: -; V: TRBV7-9; CDR3: CASSTGTPGDIQYF
J: TRBJ2-3; V: TRBV15; CDR3: CTTSRVWADTQYF
J: -; V: TRBV4-1; CDR3: CASSPLEGNHEQYF
J: TRBJ2-5; V: TRBV3-1; CDR3: CASSQSPKETQYF
J: TRBJ1-1; V: TRBV11-2; CDR3: CASSRTGVRGLAFF
J: TRBJ2-5; V: TRBV3-1; CDR3: CASSQDDSPREAQYF
J: TRBJ2-1; V: TRBV12-3/TRBV12-4; CDR3: CASSSLYLTGGGHYEQFF
J: TRBJ2-2; V: TRBV12-3/TRBV12-4; CDR3: CASSLRGGELFF
J: TRBJ2-5; V: TRBV4-2; CDR3: CASSQAGGQQETQYF
J: TRBJ1-1; V: TRBV7-2; CDR3: CASSFTGHTEAFF
J: TRBJ2-5; V: TRBV7-2; CDR3: CASSFGSGGLETQYF
J: TRBJ2-5; V: TRBV9; CDR3: CASSVGASGGAAAGETQYF
J: TRBJ2-6; V: TRBV27; CDR3: CASSFGTGSSGANVLTF
J: TRBJ2-4; V: TRBV7-9; CDR3: CASSQTLSKNIQYF
J: TRBJ2-5; V: TRBV7-9; CDR3: CASSMSPGRNYEQYF
J: TRBJ2-7; V: TRBV18; CDR3: CASSTTPTYAREQYF
J: TRBJ1-1; V: TRBV3-1; CDR3: CASSPRKEGTAEAFF
J: TRBJ1-6; V: TRBV4-1; CDR3: CASSHTTQGWDSPLHF
J: TRBJ2-5; V: TRBV19; CDR3: CASSVSGNQETQYF
J: TRBJ1-1; V: TRBV5-1; CDR3: CASSGARGLNTEAFF
J: TRBJ2-3; V: TRBV10-2; CDR3: CASSVGTSGRAGRDTQYF